This paragraph reports one T cell receptor (beta chain). The CDR3 length is 16 residues. V lost 2 bases to trimming and J lost 2 bases; unmatched junction nucleotides: 9. The germline CDR1 and CDR2 sequences are MDHEN and SYDVKM. The source of the sample is a study of T-cell reconstitution after alpha-beta-depleted transplantation in children. Unique molecular identifiers were used in preparing the TCRbeta library. From the PCR reads, TCRdb called clonotypes with MiXCR, one entry per CDR3 protein. The repertoire holds 500,000 or so distinct CDR3 sequences, with approximately 30% as singletons. The specimen was PBMCs from the stem cell graft donor, collected from the stem cell graft. The sequence was obtained from a human donor who donated a stem cell graft to a child with aplastic anemia. The chain combines TRBV28 with TRBJ2-7; 7 nucleotides line up with TRBD2. CDR3 amino acids: CASSLGSLAAPYEQYF. Here the CDR3 DNA reads TGTGCCAGCAGTTTAGGATCGCTAGCGGCACCCTACGAGCAGTACTTC. Variable domain in full (rest from reference TRBV28 and TRBJ2-7): DVKVTQSSRYLVKRTGEKVFLECVQDMDHENMFWYRQDPGLGLRLIYFSYDVKMKEKGDIPEGYSVSREKKERFSLILESASTNQTSMYLCASSLGSLAAPYEQYFGPGTRLTVT.